Listed below are T cell receptor beta chains from one sample, sequenced in a study of T cell responses to AZD1222 COVID-19 vaccine. Profiled with immunoSEQ multiplex PCR; TCRdb holds only in-frame clones, not every one. The table has around 130,000 clones, 93% seen once. Specimen: peripheral blood, collected on day 0 of AZD1222 vaccination. The receptor set was obtained from an adult in good health. Each CDR3 is given without its conserved first and last residue. The order of the fields is V gene, D gene, CDR3 protein. D genes are given only for firm matches.

v_call: TRBV6-5; d_call: -; cdr3_aa: ASSYSTDSPLH
v_call: TRBV3-1/TRBV3-2; d_call: -; cdr3_aa: ASSQDRGGWGYT
v_call: TRBV18; d_call: TRBD2; cdr3_aa: ASSPGLANTGELF
v_call: TRBV19; d_call: -; cdr3_aa: ASSNGQSYEQY
v_call: TRBV9; d_call: -; cdr3_aa: ASSFSPGGTEAF
v_call: TRBV13; d_call: -; cdr3_aa: ASSLGGQLDGYT
v_call: TRBV7-3; d_call: TRBD2; cdr3_aa: ASSLEAGGPYNEQF
v_call: TRBV6-5; d_call: -; cdr3_aa: ASRAQGGDGYT
v_call: TRBV6-5; d_call: TRBD1; cdr3_aa: ASTRSPGQGSGYT
v_call: TRBV18; d_call: -; cdr3_aa: ASSPVQSSGNTIY
v_call: TRBV7-8; d_call: -; cdr3_aa: ASSLDRDSSPLH
v_call: TRBV6-5; d_call: -; cdr3_aa: ASNMNQPQH
v_call: TRBV29-1; d_call: -; cdr3_aa: SAASRGEQY
v_call: TRBV5-6; d_call: -; cdr3_aa: ASSLASGFYEQY
v_call: TRBV5-1; d_call: TRBD2; cdr3_aa: ASMSSGGMNTGELF
v_call: TRBV7-9; d_call: -; cdr3_aa: ASSSYRSPSSGNTIY
v_call: TRBV5-6; d_call: -; cdr3_aa: ASSFGTSYEQY
v_call: TRBV7-2; d_call: TRBD1; cdr3_aa: ASSPKTPGQGSTGNTIY
v_call: TRBV20-1; d_call: -; cdr3_aa: SASATGLPLIYNSPLH
v_call: TRBV9; d_call: -; cdr3_aa: ASSGPPNEQF
v_call: TRBV11-2; d_call: -; cdr3_aa: ASSLRVNSPLH
v_call: TRBV6-6; d_call: -; cdr3_aa: ASSYGGAGRDYGYT
v_call: TRBV18; d_call: TRBD1; cdr3_aa: ASSPRTGGENEQF
v_call: TRBV7-6; d_call: -; cdr3_aa: ASSLTVETRGFSSGNTIY
v_call: TRBV27; d_call: TRBD1; cdr3_aa: ASNWGQGMF
v_call: TRBV2; d_call: TRBD2; cdr3_aa: ASGGLAGGYNEQF
v_call: TRBV7-9; d_call: TRBD1; cdr3_aa: ASSSDREYTEAF
v_call: TRBV19; d_call: -; cdr3_aa: ASSIRGHNQPQH
v_call: TRBV5-1; d_call: -; cdr3_aa: ASSLGEGVSPF
v_call: TRBV7-6; d_call: -; cdr3_aa: ASSQGRMRSSYNSPLH
v_call: TRBV21-1; d_call: -; cdr3_aa: ASSERGRIRLNQPQH